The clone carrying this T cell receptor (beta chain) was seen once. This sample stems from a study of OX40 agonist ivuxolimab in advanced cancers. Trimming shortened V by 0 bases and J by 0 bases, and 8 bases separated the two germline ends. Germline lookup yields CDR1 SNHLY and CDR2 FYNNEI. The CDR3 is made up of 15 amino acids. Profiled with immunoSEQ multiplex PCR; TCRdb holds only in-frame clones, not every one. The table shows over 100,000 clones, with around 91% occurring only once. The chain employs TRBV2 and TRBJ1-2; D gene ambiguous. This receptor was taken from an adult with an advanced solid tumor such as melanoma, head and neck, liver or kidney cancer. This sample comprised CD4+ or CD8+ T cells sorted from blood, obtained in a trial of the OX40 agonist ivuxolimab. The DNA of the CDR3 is TGTGCCAGCAGTGAAGCTTACACCTCTAACTATGGCTACACCTTC. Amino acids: CASSEAYTSNYGYTF.